This entry lists 9 T cell receptor beta chains sequenced from one sample in a study of T cell repertoires in cytomegalovirus infection. These receptors are not linked to any known antigen. TCRdb passed the reads through MiXCR, listing each CDR3 protein once. There are fewer than 900,000 distinct CDR3 sequences in the sample; about 28% occur only once, and roughly 14% lies in the top ten. The material sequenced was cultured CD8+ T cells from PBMCs, taken from culture after CMV antigen stimulation. The receptors originated from a human donor in good health (CMV status not recorded). Some clones in this sample may be carry-over from other donors' samples.

V usage is TRBV4-3 and J usage is TRBJ1-4; the D is unclear. The V and J ends lost 0 bases and 8 bases respectively, with 19 bases between them. The CDR3 length is 17 residues. Germline CDR1 reads LGHNA; CDR2 reads YSLEER. The DNA of the CDR3 is TGCGCCAGCAGCCAAGATTGGCGGGTTGGACGTGAGGAAAAACTGTTTTTT. Translating gives CASSQDWRVGREEKLFF.

In its sample, this clonotype was seen a few times. This sequence joins TRBV12-3 or TRBV12-4 and TRBJ1-2, with D possibly matching TRBD1 (6 bases). The CDR3 runs to 15 residues. Trimming removed 6 bases at V and 6 bases at J, with 20 bases between. CDR3 sequence: CASRPPGAREDGYTF. The CDR3 bases are TGTGCCAGCAGACCCCCGGGGGCTAGGGAAGATGGCTACACCTTC.

The rearrangement links TRBV6-6 to TRBJ1-5; D is possibly TRBD1 (6 bases). The V end was cut by 5 bases, the J end by 0 bases, with 11 bases between. Germline CDR1 reads MNHNY; CDR2 reads SVGAGI (reference sequence). The CDR3 is 15 residues long. The CDR3 spells CASSPGTSSNQPQHF. CDR3 in DNA: TGTGCCAGCAGTCCCGGGACATCTAGCAATCAGCCCCAGCATTTT.

The V call is TRBV6-8, the J call TRBJ1-4, with unresolved D. V lost 3 bases and J lost 4, with 6 bases in between. CDR3 length: 13 residues. Germline-derived CDR1 and CDR2 are MNHGY and SAAAGT. In DNA form, the CDR3 reads TGTGCCAGCAGTTATTTGGGTAATGAAAAACTGTTTTTT. As protein: CASSYLGNEKLFF.

The chain has TRBV7-8 and TRBJ2-7; D gene unclear. Per the germline V gene, CDR1 is SGHVS and CDR2 is FQNEAQ. The CDR3 runs to 12 residues. V was clipped by 5 bases and J by 0 bases, with 5 bases between them. The DNA for the CDR3 is TGTGCCAGCAGCCCCGGCTCCTACGAGCAGTACGTC. Translation gives CASSPGSYEQYV.

The chain is built from TRBV25-1 and TRBJ2-2, with TRBD1 matching 9 bases. V shed 10 bases, J shed 3 bases, and the junction held 12 bases outside the gene matches. The CDR3 extends over 16 amino acids. Germline CDR1 MGHDK, CDR2 SYGVNS. DNA for the CDR3: TGTGCCACCCTCCCCCGGGACAGGGAAGACACCGGGGAGCTGTTTTTT. Residues: CATLPRDREDTGELFF.

The chain uses TRBV19 and TRBJ1-1, with D perhaps matching TRBD1 (6 bases). V was cut by 3 bases and J by 1 base, with 12 bases left in between. The CDR3 is 15 residues long. The germline gives CDR1 LNHDA, CDR2 SQIVND (reference sequence). In nucleotides, the CDR3 is TGTGCCAGTAGTATCGGACAGTTCGGGAACACTGAAGCTTTCTTT. Encoded protein: CASSIGQFGNTEAFF.

This clonotype was seen a single time. The V and J genes are TRBV5-5 and TRBJ2-1; TRBD1 matches at 10 bases. Per germline, CDR1 SGHKS and CDR2 YYEKEE (reference sequence). This CDR3 contains 14 residues. Trimming at V came to 3 bases and at J to 9 bases, leaving 6 bases not matched to a gene. DNA of the CDR3: TGTGCCAGCAGCTGGGGGGACAGGGGTGCTGAGCAGTTCTTC. This encodes CASSWGDRGAEQFF.

This clonotype was seen a handful of times. This rearrangement joins TRBV12-3 or TRBV12-4 to TRBJ1-5; possibly TRBD1 for D (5 bases). CDR3 length equals 17 residues. The V end lost 1 base, the J end lost 2 bases, and 15 bases lay between the germline ends. CDR3 region: CASSLGLGRRGNQPQHF. Here the CDR3 DNA reads TGTGCCAGCAGTTTAGGCTTGGGACGACGGGGCAATCAGCCCCAGCATTTT.